This T cell receptor beta chain originates from a study of cytomegalovirus exposure and HLA in healthy donors. Study findings and constraints: Fewer N-insertions than the roughly 700-donor mean were reportedly shown by an Asian-associated ancestry cluster in a later analysis. Analyses of presence/absence relied on an assumption of roughly uniform sequencing depth across donors.

In its sample, this clone was seen a few times. The antigen is undetermined. It was with 60 Vbeta and 13 Jbeta primers that the PCR ran. Produced via immunoSEQ multiplex PCR; TCRdb's table is partial and in-frame only. Here the sample spans about 82,000 clones, approximately 74% being singletons. The germline CDR1 and CDR2 sequences are LNHDA and SQIVND (reference sequence). V gave up 6 bases and J gave up 6 bases, with 6 bases separating them. The CDR3 has 11 amino acids. This TCR derives from a woman aged 50 to 60 in good health and CMV-seropositive. The chain employs TRBV19 and TRBJ2-1; D gene ambiguous. The sample taken for sequencing was PBMCs. The DNA for the CDR3 is TGTGCCAGTAGGAACTTCAATGAGCAGTTCTTC. It specifies CASRNFNEQFF.